These 7 T cell receptor beta chains were all obtained from the same sample, sequenced in a study of blood T cell repertoires in COVID-19. Here immunoSEQ multiplex PCR was the method, and the copy in TCRdb shows in-frame clones only, minus some. The top ten hold around 10% of the sample, which has a few hundred thousand clones, roughly 87% seen once. Sequencing was carried out using PBMCs or T cells enriched from blood (not recorded which). The receptor set was obtained from a woman aged 18-29 years who had recovered from COVID-19.

This clone was seen a few times. This chain connects TRBV7-8 to TRBJ1-1, with D perhaps matching TRBD1 (5 bases). Trimming cost V 9 bases and J 4 bases, with 15 bases left between them. This CDR3 has 13 residues. Germline-derived CDR1 and CDR2 are SGHVS and FQNEAQ. The CDR3 here is CASGAGGGTEAFF. The CDR3 DNA follows: TGTGCCAGTGGGGCGGGGGGTGGCACTGAAGCTTTCTTT.

This chain joins TRBV4-1 and TRBJ1-4; D may be TRBD1 (5 bases). This CDR3 contains 15 residues. The V end lost 2 bases, the J end lost 6 bases, and 13 bases lay between the germline ends. Germline-derived CDR1 and CDR2 are MGHRA and YSYEKL. CDR3 bases: TGCGCCAGCAGCCAAACCGGGACTCCTTATGAAAAACTGTTTTTT. This translates into CASSQTGTPYEKLFF.

V is TRBV18 and J is TRBJ1-2; 9 bases fit TRBD1. With 4 bases clipped from V and 8 bases from J, the junction kept 5 bases outside the gene matches. Germline V gene lookup returns CDR1 KGHSH and CDR2 LQKENI. There are 13 residues in the CDR3. The CDR3 DNA reads as TGTGCCAGCTCACAGGGACAGGGTTTCGGCTACACCTTC. It yields the protein CASSQGQGFGYTF.

V is TRBV11-3 and J is TRBJ2-1; TRBD1 aligns across 7 bases. There are 16 residues in the CDR3. V shed 5 bases and J 4 bases; nucleotides not matched to a gene: 11. Germline-derived CDR1 and CDR2 are SGHNT and YENEEA. Here the CDR3 reads CASSARQGRPYNEQFF. In nucleotides, the CDR3 is TGTGCCAGCAGCGCTCGACAGGGCCGGCCTTACAATGAGCAGTTCTTC. The full variable domain, completed using reference TRBV11-3 and TRBJ2-1, is EAGVVQSPRYKIIEKKQPVAFWCNPISGHNTLYWYLQNLGQGPELLIRYENEEAVDDSQLPKDRFSAERLKGVDSTLKIQPAELGDSAVYLCASSARQGRPYNEQFFGPGTRLTVL.

This clone appeared a few times. The chain recombines TRBV6-2 or TRBV6-3 with TRBJ2-5, with 9 bases identical to TRBD2. Germline loops: CDR1 MNHEY, CDR2 SVGEGT. Trimming took 2 bases from V and 1 from J; bases not matched to a gene: 5. CDR3 length: 16 amino acids. The CDR3 bases are TGTGCCAGCAGTTACCGGCCTAGCGGGACCCAAGAGACCCAGTACTTC. It translates to CASSYRPSGTQETQYF.

This clone showed up just a few times. The V call is TRBV6-5, the J call TRBJ2-1; 8 nucleotides line up with TRBD1. The V gene's germline CDR1 is MNHEY and CDR2 SVGAGI. This CDR3 has 14 amino acids. V shed 5 bases and J 3 bases; nucleotides not matched to a gene: 3. CDR3 residues: CASSQQGGYNEQFF. The CDR3 DNA reads as TGTGCCAGCAGTCAACAGGGGGGCTACAATGAGCAGTTCTTC.

The chain is built from TRBV27 and TRBJ2-1, with D maybe TRBD1 (6 bases). V gave up 5 bases and J gave up 14 bases, with 19 bases separating them. The CDR3 loop spans 13 amino acids. Germline V CDR1 and CDR2: MNHEY, SMNVEV (reference sequence). This chain's CDR3 is CASSPQPTGPEFF. CDR3 bases: TGTGCCAGCAGTCCCCAGCCCACAGGGCCGGAGTTCTTC.